This entry lists 6 T cell receptor beta chains sequenced from one sample in a study of identical twins. TCRdb passed the 5' RACE reads through MiXCR, listing each CDR3 protein once. This sample yields approximately 260,000 distinct CDR3 sequences, of which around 8.3% are seen a single time; less than 4% belongs to the top ten. The same specimen was also included in a second study, on yellow fever vaccine responses in identical twins.

Sequencing used CD8+ T cells sorted from blood. The receptors originated from a woman between 18 and 30 years old in good health.

Only a few counts were recorded for this clonotype. The chain is built from TRBV29-1 and TRBJ1-3; 9 nucleotides align to TRBD1. The CDR3 length is 15 residues. The germline gives CDR1 SQVTM, CDR2 ANQGSEA. J was trimmed by 4 bases and V by 0 bases; bases with no gene match: 4. This CDR3 is CSVEDRTGAGNTIYF. DNA for the CDR3: TGCAGCGTTGAAGACCGGACAGGGGCAGGAAACACCATATATTTT.

At least ten counts were recorded for this clonotype. The chain has TRBV27 and TRBJ1-5, with 7 nucleotides matching TRBD1. J lost 0 bases, V lost 2 bases, and 4 bases had no gene match. Germline V gives CDR1 MNHEY, CDR2 SMNVEV (reference sequence). The CDR3 has 16 residues. CDR3: CASSLRGQNSNQPQHF. The CDR3 DNA reads as TGTGCCAGCAGTTTAAGGGGACAGAATAGCAATCAGCCCCAGCATTTT.

The chain is built from TRBV4-1 and TRBJ2-7; tentative D call: TRBD1 (5 bases). Germline V gives CDR1 MGHRA, CDR2 YSYEKL. V was clipped by 1 base and J by 6 bases, with 13 bases between them. This CDR3 has 14 residues. This CDR3 is CASSQGGGLPEQYF. The CDR3 region has the DNA TGCGCCAGCAGCCAAGGGGGCGGTCTCCCCGAGCAGTACTTC.

This sequence joins TRBV7-6 and TRBJ1-1; unclear D gene. This CDR3 comprises 12 residues. V was cut by 5 bases and J by 0 bases, with 4 bases left in between. Looked up from germline, CDR1 is SGHVS and CDR2 is FNYEAQ. The CDR3 region is CASSGVNTEAFF. CDR3 coding DNA: TGTGCCAGCAGCGGAGTGAACACTGAAGCTTTCTTT.

The table lists this clonotype with a few counts. This chain joins TRBV6-2 or TRBV6-3 and TRBJ2-5; 7 bases fit TRBD1. Germline V gives CDR1 MNHEY, CDR2 SVGEGT. Losses at the gene ends were 6 bases for V and 2 bases for J; bases not matched to a gene: 3. The CDR3 loop spans 13 amino acids. The CDR3 DNA reads as TGTGCCAGCAGCCGGGACAGACAAGAGACCCAGTACTTC. Translated: CASSRDRQETQYF.

The chain joins TRBV2 to TRBJ1-1; D possibly corresponds to TRBD1 (5 bases). Germline CDR1 and CDR2: SNHLY and FYNNEI. V was trimmed by 8 bases and J by 7 bases, leaving 23 bases between them. The CDR3 spans 15 residues. The CDR3 sequence: CASRTGLLGALEAFF. As DNA, the CDR3 is TGTGCCAGCCGGACCGGTCTGCTCGGGGCACTTGAAGCTTTCTTT.